This T cell receptor beta chain was identified during a study of CD8 T cells in ankylosing spondylitis. Study-wide results and caveats: Matched synovial fluid from ankylosing spondylitis patients was reported to be enriched for disease-linked clones. Typical of ankylosing spondylitis blood, it appeared, was a TCR beta motif of eight highly homologous variants. Clones linked with disease were CD8+ and fairly uncommon in the peripheral blood. Both synovial fluid and blood in reactive arthritis had previously been reported to carry some motif variants.

As regards this clonotype: What it binds is unknown.

The CDR3 spans 13 residues. The V gene end was trimmed by 6 bases and the J gene end by 9 bases; junction bases not matched to a gene: 10. Germline V gene sequence: CDR1 MDHEN, CDR2 SYDVKM. Each TCR beta library was made by quantitative 5'-RACE that incorporated molecular barcodes. TCRdb re-analysed the 5' RACE reads in MiXCR, keeping a single row per CDR3 protein. This sample carries 700,000 to 1,000,000 distinct CDR3 sequences, about 12% of them seen once, and the ten largest clones take under 0.6%. V is TRBV28 and J is TRBJ1-1; TRBD1 matches 7 bases. Sequenced sample: blood, either unsorted or a sorted T cell fraction (not recorded which). This sequence was found in a male donor with ankylosing spondylitis. In DNA, the CDR3 is TGTGCCAGCAGGAGTCAGGGGGGGATTAAAGCTTTCTTT. This gives the protein CASRSQGGIKAFF.